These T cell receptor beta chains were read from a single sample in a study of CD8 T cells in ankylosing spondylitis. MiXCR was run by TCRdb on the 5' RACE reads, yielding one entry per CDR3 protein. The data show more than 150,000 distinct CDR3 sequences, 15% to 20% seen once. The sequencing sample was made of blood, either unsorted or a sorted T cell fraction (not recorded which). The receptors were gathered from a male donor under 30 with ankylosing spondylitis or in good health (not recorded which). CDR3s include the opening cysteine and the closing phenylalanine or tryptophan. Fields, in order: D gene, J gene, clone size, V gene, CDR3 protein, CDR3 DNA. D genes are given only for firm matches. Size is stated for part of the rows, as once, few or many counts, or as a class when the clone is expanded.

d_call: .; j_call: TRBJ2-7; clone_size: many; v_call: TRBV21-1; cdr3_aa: CASSKVPLGIYEQYF; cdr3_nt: TGTGCCAGCAGCAAAGTCCCCTTGGGGATCTACGAGCAGTACTTC
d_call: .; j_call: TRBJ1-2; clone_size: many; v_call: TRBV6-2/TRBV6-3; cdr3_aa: CASNSVNYGYTF; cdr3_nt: TGTGCCAGCAATAGTGTAAACTATGGCTACACCTTC
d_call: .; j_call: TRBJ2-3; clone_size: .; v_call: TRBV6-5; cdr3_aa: CASSYGFEWGGQTQYF; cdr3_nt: TGTGCCAGCAGTTACGGGTTTGAGTGGGGGGGGCAGACGCAGTATTTT
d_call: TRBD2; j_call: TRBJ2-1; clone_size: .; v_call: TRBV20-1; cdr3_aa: CSAVLSGSSYNEQFF; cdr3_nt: TGCAGTGCTGTCCTAAGCGGGAGTTCCTACAATGAGCAGTTCTTC
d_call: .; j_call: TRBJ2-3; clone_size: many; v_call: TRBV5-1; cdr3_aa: CASSLGVAVTDTQYF; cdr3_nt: TGCGCCAGCAGCTTGGGGGTAGCGGTCACAGATACGCAGTATTTT
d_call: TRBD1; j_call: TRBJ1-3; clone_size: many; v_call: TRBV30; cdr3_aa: CAWGTGGNTIYF; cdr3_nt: TGTGCCTGGGGGACAGGGGGAAACACCATATATTTT
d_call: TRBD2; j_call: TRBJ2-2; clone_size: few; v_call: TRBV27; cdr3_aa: CASSLGLAGVGELFF; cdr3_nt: TGTGCCAGCAGTTTGGGACTAGCGGGAGTCGGGGAGCTGTTTTTT
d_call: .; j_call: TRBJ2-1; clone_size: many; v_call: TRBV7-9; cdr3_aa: CASNPGEQEQFF; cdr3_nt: TGTGCCAGCAATCCCGGCGAACAGGAGCAGTTCTTC
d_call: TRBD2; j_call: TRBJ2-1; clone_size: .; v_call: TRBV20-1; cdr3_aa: CSASGTSGNKQFF; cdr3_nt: TGCAGTGCTAGTGGGACTAGCGGGAATAAGCAGTTCTTC
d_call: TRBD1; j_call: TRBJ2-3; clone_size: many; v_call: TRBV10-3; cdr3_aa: CAIRTMTGDTQYF; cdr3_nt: TGTGCCATCAGGACAATGACAGGGGATACGCAGTATTTT
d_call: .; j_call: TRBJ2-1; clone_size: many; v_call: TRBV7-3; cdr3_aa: CASSPRGGWNNEQFF; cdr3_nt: TGTGCCAGCAGCCCTAGGGGGGGCTGGAACAATGAGCAGTTCTTC
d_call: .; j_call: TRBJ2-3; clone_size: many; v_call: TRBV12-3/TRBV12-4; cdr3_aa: CASSPSQDTQYF; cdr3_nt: TGTGCCAGCAGTCCGAGCCAGGATACGCAGTATTTT
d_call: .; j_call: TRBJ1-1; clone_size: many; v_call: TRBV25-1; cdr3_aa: CASSRVGTEAFF; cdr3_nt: TGTGCCAGCAGCCGCGTAGGAACTGAAGCTTTCTTT
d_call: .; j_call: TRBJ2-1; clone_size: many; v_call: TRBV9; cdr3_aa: CASSVGIAFNEQFF; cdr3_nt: TGTGCCAGCAGCGTAGGAATAGCATTCAATGAGCAGTTCTTC
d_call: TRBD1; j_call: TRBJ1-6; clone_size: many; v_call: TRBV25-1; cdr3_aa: CASAGDRGYNSPLHF; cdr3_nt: TGTGCCAGCGCCGGGGACAGGGGCTATAATTCACCCCTCCACTTT
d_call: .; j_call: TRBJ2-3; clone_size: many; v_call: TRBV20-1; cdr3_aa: CSARASADTQYF; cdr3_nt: TGCAGTGCTAGAGCATCTGCAGATACGCAGTATTTT
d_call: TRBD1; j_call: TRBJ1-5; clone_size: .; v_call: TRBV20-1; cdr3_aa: CSAGGQGVQPQHF; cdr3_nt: TGCAGTGCCGGAGGACAGGGAGTTCAGCCCCAGCATTTT
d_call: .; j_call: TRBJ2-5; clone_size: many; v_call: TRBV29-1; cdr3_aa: CSVELIMRTLGTQYF; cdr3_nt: TGCAGCGTTGAATTGATTATGAGGACCCTCGGGACCCAGTACTTC
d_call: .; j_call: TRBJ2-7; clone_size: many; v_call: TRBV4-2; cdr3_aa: CASSQASGVRYEQYF; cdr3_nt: TGTGCCAGCAGCCAAGCCTCGGGGGTTCGGTACGAGCAGTACTTC
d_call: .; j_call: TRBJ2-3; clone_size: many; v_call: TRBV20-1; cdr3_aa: CSAVSPVAFTDTQYF; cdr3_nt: TGCAGTGCTGTCTCCCCGGTAGCGTTCACAGATACGCAGTATTTT
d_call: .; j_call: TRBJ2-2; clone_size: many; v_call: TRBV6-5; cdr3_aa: CASSYSDSGAGELFF; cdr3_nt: TGTGCCAGCAGTTACTCTGACAGTGGGGCCGGGGAGCTGTTTTTT
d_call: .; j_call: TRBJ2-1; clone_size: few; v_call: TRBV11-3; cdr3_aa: CASSDVQGGEQFF; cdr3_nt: TGTGCCAGCAGCGACGTACAGGGCGGTGAGCAGTTCTTC
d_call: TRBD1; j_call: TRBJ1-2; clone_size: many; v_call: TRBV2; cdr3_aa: CASSEDRQGRIYGYTF; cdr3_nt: TGTGCCAGCAGTGAGGACCGACAGGGCCGCATCTATGGCTACACCTTC
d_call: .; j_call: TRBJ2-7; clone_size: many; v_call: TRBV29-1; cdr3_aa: CSVERQVWSYEQYF; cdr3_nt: TGCAGCGTGGAGAGACAGGTTTGGTCCTACGAGCAGTACTTC
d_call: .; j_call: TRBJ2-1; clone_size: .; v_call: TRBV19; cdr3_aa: CASSIAGGASYNEQFF; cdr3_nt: TGTGCCAGTAGTATAGCTGGCGGAGCCTCCTACAATGAGCAGTTCTTC
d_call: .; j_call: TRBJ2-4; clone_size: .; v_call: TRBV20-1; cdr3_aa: CSASQGRLGNIQYF; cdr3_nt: TGCAGTGCTAGTCAAGGTCGATTAGGGAACATTCAGTACTTC
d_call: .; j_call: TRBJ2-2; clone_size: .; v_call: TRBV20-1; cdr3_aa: CSASDNRVANTGELFF; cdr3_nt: TGCAGTGCTAGCGATAACAGGGTAGCGAACACCGGGGAGCTGTTTTTT
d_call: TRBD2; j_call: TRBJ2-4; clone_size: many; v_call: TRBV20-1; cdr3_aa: CSARLAGAKNIQYF; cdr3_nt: TGCAGTGCGAGACTAGCGGGAGCCAAAAACATTCAGTACTTC
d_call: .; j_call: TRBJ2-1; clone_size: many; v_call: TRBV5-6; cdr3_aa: CASTLGGSNNEQFF; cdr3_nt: TGTGCCAGCACTCTTGGTGGCAGCAATAATGAGCAGTTCTTC
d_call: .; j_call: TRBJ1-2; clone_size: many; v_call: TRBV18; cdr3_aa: CASSLVGGGYTF; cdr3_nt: TGTGCCAGCTCACTCGTCGGGGGGGGCTACACCTTC
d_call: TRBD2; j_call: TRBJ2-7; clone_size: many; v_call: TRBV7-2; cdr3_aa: CASSPIGREVSYEQYF; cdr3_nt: TGTGCCAGCAGCCCCATAGGGCGGGAGGTCTCCTACGAGCAGTACTTC
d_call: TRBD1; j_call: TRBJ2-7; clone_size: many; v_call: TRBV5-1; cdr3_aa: CASSQGQGGEQYF; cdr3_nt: TGCGCCAGCAGCCAAGGACAGGGGGGGGAGCAGTACTTC
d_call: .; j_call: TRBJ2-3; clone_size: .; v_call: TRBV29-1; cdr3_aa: CSVCGTVSTDTQYF; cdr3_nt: TGCAGCGTCTGCGGGACAGTTAGCACAGATACGCAGTATTTT
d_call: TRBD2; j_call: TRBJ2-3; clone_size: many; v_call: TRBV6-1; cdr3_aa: CASSARLKGLAGGRTDTQYF; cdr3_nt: TGTGCCAGCAGTGCCAGGTTAAAGGGGCTAGCGGGAGGGCGGACAGATACGCAGTATTTT
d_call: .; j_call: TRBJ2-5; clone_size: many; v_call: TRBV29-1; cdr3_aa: CSVEDRPGRRETQYF; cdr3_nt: TGCAGCGTTGAAGATCGGCCGGGCCGCCGGGAGACCCAGTACTTC
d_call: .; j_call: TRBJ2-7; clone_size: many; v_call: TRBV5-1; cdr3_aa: CASSLDRDRQYF; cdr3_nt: TGCGCCAGCAGCTTGGACCGGGACCGGCAGTACTTC
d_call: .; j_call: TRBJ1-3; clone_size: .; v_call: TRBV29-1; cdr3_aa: CSVLTPGDTIYF; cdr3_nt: TGCAGCGTCCTGACCCCTGGTGACACCATATATTTT
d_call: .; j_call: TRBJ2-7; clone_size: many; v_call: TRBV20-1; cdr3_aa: CSPTGTTYEQYF; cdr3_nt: TGCAGCCCAACGGGGACAACCTACGAGCAGTACTTC